One sample yielded the 28 T cell receptor beta chains listed below, sequenced in a study of radiotherapy plus CTLA-4 blockade in lung cancer. TCRdb's table, derived via immunoSEQ multiplex PCR, lists solely in-frame clones and lacks some. The table includes 50,000 to 60,000 clones, less than 80% detected once. The specimen comprised peripheral blood, sampled from a patient treated with radiotherapy plus ipilimumab. The receptors were sampled from a human donor with non-small cell lung cancer who had a complete response to radiotherapy plus ipilimumab.

This chain links TRBV7-2 with TRBJ2-1; D is undetermined. Germline CDR1 SGHTA, CDR2 FQGNSA. Trimming removed 8 bases from V and 5 bases from J, with 13 bases in between. The CDR3 covers 13 residues. The CDR3 reads CASSQRSDNEQFF. The CDR3 DNA reads as TGTGCCAGCTCCCAACGCTCAGACAATGAGCAGTTCTTC.

The V call is TRBV6-1, the J call TRBJ2-7; 7 bases align to TRBD1. This CDR3 is built from 14 residues. Germline values: CDR1 MNHNS, CDR2 SASEGT. V lost 1 base to trimming and J lost 4 bases; unmatched junction nucleotides: 4. For the CDR3, the DNA is TGTGCCAGCAGTGAAGTACAGGGGCGATACGAGCAGTACTTC. Amino acid sequence: CASSEVQGRYEQYF.

The J gene is TRBJ2-3, the V gene TRBV10-1; 7 bases are shared with TRBD2. Germline CDR1 WNHNN, CDR2 SYGVQD (reference sequence). The CDR3 is 18 amino acids. The trim removed 2 bases at V and 0 bases at J, leaving 11 bases unmatched. CDR3 region: CASSETTTGRTSTDTQYF. In nucleotides, the CDR3 is TGCGCCAGCAGTGAGACAACAACCGGGAGGACTAGCACAGATACGCAGTATTTT.

J is TRBJ2-1 and V is TRBV19; D may be TRBD1 (5 bases). The CDR3 spans 17 residues. Trimming removed 5 bases from V and 0 bases from J, with 17 bases in between. Germline lookup yields CDR1 LNHDA and CDR2 SQIVND (reference sequence). CDR3 nucleotide sequence: TGTGCCAGTAGTGGGGCAACGACTCTAAACTCCTACAATGAGCAGTTCTTC. The encoded protein is CASSGATTLNSYNEQFF.

This chain connects TRBV28 to TRBJ1-2; 7 nucleotides match TRBD1. Germline CDR1 reads MDHEN; CDR2 reads SYDVKM. The length of the CDR3 is 15 residues. V lost 5 bases and J lost 6; bases outside the gene matches: 12. In DNA form, the CDR3 reads TGTGCCAGCAGTAAACCGGGCAGGGGGTTGAATGGCTACACCTTC. It codes for CASSKPGRGLNGYTF.

This chain joins TRBV15 and TRBJ2-5; 7 bases agree with TRBD2. The germline gives CDR1 LNHNV, CDR2 YYDKDF (reference sequence). J was trimmed by 11 bases and V by 4 bases; bases with no gene match: 13. The CDR3 has 14 amino acids. CDR3 DNA sequence: TGTGCCACCAGCATGCGGTCTGGGGGAGGGGAGCAGTACTTC. It specifies CATSMRSGGGEQYF.

Of note for this clone: One end of the junction does not line up with germline, which may come from a read error. CDR3 in amino acids: CVSSQEGALWGGDYNEQFF. In DNA form, the CDR3 reads TGCGTCAGCAGCCAAGAGGGGGCCCTGTGGGGTGGGGATTACAATGAGCAGTTCTTC. The chain joins TRBV4-1 to TRBJ2-1, with 7 bases that match TRBD1. CDR1 and CDR2 from the germline V gene are MGHRA and YSYEKL. There are 19 residues in the CDR3.

The V call is TRBV19, the J call TRBJ2-3; possibly TRBD2 for D (7 bases). Germline lookup yields CDR1 LNHDA and CDR2 SQIVND (reference sequence). The CDR3 is 17 amino acids. Between the trimmed V and J ends, which lost 3 bases and 3 bases, there was a span of 19 bases. The CDR3 DNA reads as TGTGCCAGTAGTATTCCCCCTTTGGGAGGGGGGACAGATACGCAGTATTTT. It is translated as CASSIPPLGGGTDTQYF.

The CDR3 protein is CASSNIDGDRSYEQYF. For the CDR3, the DNA is TGTGCCAGCAGCAATATTGACGGGGACAGATCCTACGAGCAGTACTTC. The V call is TRBV7-9, the J call TRBJ2-7; TRBD1 aligns across 7 bases. CDR3 length equals 16 residues. CDR1 and CDR2 from the germline V gene are SEHNR and FQNEAQ (reference sequence). V trimming: 5 bases; J trimming: 1 base; junction bases outside the gene matches: 11.

In DNA, the CDR3 is TGTGCCAGCAGCTCTTCGGGGGATGCGGACCGGGCTTTCTTT. Translating gives CASSSSGDADRAFF. The chain combines TRBV9 with TRBJ1-1, with D possibly TRBD1 on 5 matching bases. V was clipped by 4 bases and J by 11 bases, with 21 bases between them. The CDR3 has 14 residues. Germline V gives CDR1 SGDLS, CDR2 YYNGEE.

The rearrangement joins TRBV5-1 to TRBJ2-1; 11 positions agree with TRBD2. Trimming cost V 3 bases and J 4 bases; bases outside gene matches: 6. Germline V gene lookup returns CDR1 SGHRS and CDR2 YFSETQ. CDR3 length: 16 residues. Written as DNA, the CDR3 is TGCGCCAGCAGCTATGGGACTAGCGGAACTTACAATGAGCAGTTCTTC. It encodes CASSYGTSGTYNEQFF.

The chain links TRBV7-2 to TRBJ1-5; D is uncertain. CDR3 length: 13 amino acids. V was cut by 2 bases and J by 5 bases, with 7 bases left in between. CDR1 SGHTA and CDR2 FQGNSA come from the germline V gene. The CDR3 DNA reads TGTGCCAGCAGCTTATCCGGAGATCAGCCCCAGCATTTT. It codes for CASSLSGDQPQHF.

J is TRBJ2-2 and V is TRBV6-6; 11 positions agree with TRBD2. The CDR3 sequence is 14 residues long. The germline V gene encodes CDR1 MNHNY and CDR2 SVGAGI (reference sequence). Trimming at V came to 10 bases and at J to 6 bases, leaving 7 bases not matched to a gene. The CDR3 nucleotides read TGTGCCAACTTAGCGGGAGGGGGGTCCGGGGAGCTGTTTTTT. Encoded protein: CANLAGGGSGELFF.

The chain is built from TRBV7-2 and TRBJ1-2, with D perhaps matching TRBD1 (5 bases). CDR1 and CDR2 (germline): SGHTA, FQGNSA. This CDR3 has 14 residues. V shed 6 bases and J shed 1 base, with 12 bases lying between them. The CDR3 sequence: CASRGPGSNYGYTF. The CDR3 DNA is TGTGCCAGCAGGGGGCCCGGGAGTAACTATGGCTACACCTTC.

The chain couples TRBV12-5 to TRBJ1-5; no definite D call. Trimming took off 5 bases at V and 6 bases at J, with 11 bases between the two ends. There are 13 residues in the CDR3. CDR1 is LGHNT, CDR2 FRNRAP, per germline. This CDR3 is CASGALVGQPQHF. DNA for the CDR3: TGTGCTAGTGGTGCCCTAGTGGGTCAGCCCCAGCATTTT.

This clone was detected a few times. V is TRBV2 and J is TRBJ1-4; 9 nucleotides agree with TRBD1. The CDR3 length is 14 residues. V gave up 4 bases and J gave up 7 bases; unmatched junction bases: 4. The germline V gene has CDR1 SNHLY and CDR2 FYNNEI. The CDR3 nucleotides are TGTGCCAGCAGTGGTACGGGACAGGGTGAAAAACTGTTTTTT. Protein product: CASSGTGQGEKLFF. Using reference TRBV2 and TRBJ1-4 for the parts outside the CDR3, the full variable domain is EPEVTQTPSHQVTQMGQEVILRCVPISNHLYFYWYRQILGQKVEFLVSFYNNEISEKSEIFDDQFSVERPDGSNFTLKIRSTKLEDSAMYFCASSGTGQGEKLFFGSGTQLSVL.

This chain joins TRBV29-1 and TRBJ1-4; 7 bases fit TRBD1. V was pared by 7 bases and J by 4 bases, with 6 bases of the junction left unmatched. This CDR3 has 13 amino acids. CDR1 and CDR2 from the germline V gene are SQVTM and ANQGSEA. This CDR3 is CSARDRLNEKLFF. In nucleotides, the CDR3 is TGCAGCGCCCGGGACAGACTTAATGAAAAACTGTTTTTT.

In DNA, the CDR3 is TGCGCCAGCAGCCCCGACAGCCCCTATGGCTACACCTTC. Protein sequence: CASSPDSPYGYTF. This chain connects TRBV5-1 to TRBJ1-2; TRBD1 might be the D (5 bases). V was cut by 4 bases and J by 4 bases, with 11 bases left in between. This CDR3 contains 13 residues. Looked up from germline, CDR1 is SGHRS and CDR2 is YFSETQ.

The CDR3 here is CASSLTGKGYGYTF. The DNA for the CDR3 is TGTGCCAGCAGCTTGACAGGGAAAGGCTATGGCTACACCTTC. The chain has TRBV7-2 and TRBJ1-2, with 7 bases fitting TRBD1. With 3 bases clipped from V and 4 bases from J, the junction kept 5 bases outside the gene matches. Germline CDR1 is SGHTA and CDR2 is FQGNSA. This CDR3 has 14 amino acids.

The rearrangement uses TRBV10-3 and TRBJ2-3, with 7 bases that match TRBD1. Germline values: CDR1 ENHRY, CDR2 SYGVKD. The ends lost 6 bases at V and 0 bases at J; junction bases unmatched: 3. This CDR3 has 14 residues. The CDR3, as DNA: TGTGCCATCAGACAGGGGCCAAGCACAGATACGCAGTATTTT. This translates into CAIRQGPSTDTQYF.

The chain links TRBV6-6 to TRBJ2-5; 7 nucleotides align to TRBD2. The CDR3 has 11 amino acids. V shed 6 bases, J shed 5 bases, and the junction held 0 bases outside the gene matches. Germline V gene lookup returns CDR1 MNHNY and CDR2 SVGAGI (reference sequence). The CDR3 DNA reads TGTGCCAGCAGGGGGGGGGAGACCCAGTACTTC. Its translation is CASRGGETQYF.

This rearrangement joins TRBV13 to TRBJ1-4, with D possibly TRBD1 on 6 matching bases. Trimming cost V 2 bases and J 8 bases, with 9 bases left between them. Germline V gene sequence: CDR1 PRHDT, CDR2 FYEKMQ (reference sequence). The CDR3 runs 13 residues. Here the CDR3 reads CASSLLTGEKLFF. In nucleotides, the CDR3 is TGTGCCAGCAGCTTATTGACAGGAGAAAAACTGTTTTTT.

This clone is a singleton in its sample. The chain uses TRBV4-1 and TRBJ2-1; weak D call: TRBD1 (6 bases). V dropped 2 bases and J dropped 10 bases, with 21 bases sitting between them. Germline CDR1 is MGHRA and CDR2 is YSYEKL. This CDR3 has 16 amino acids. The DNA of the CDR3 is TGCGCCAGCAGCCAAATTAATGCCGGGACACTAAACGAGCAGTTCTTC. It specifies CASSQINAGTLNEQFF.

The gene calls are TRBV5-6 and TRBJ2-7, with D perhaps matching TRBD1 (5 bases). The CDR3 contains 16 residues. V lost 1 base and J lost 0, with 14 bases in between. The V gene's germline CDR1 is SGHDT and CDR2 YYEEEE. The CDR3 is CASSLSQRTLSYEQYV. The CDR3 DNA reads TGTGCCAGCAGCTTGAGTCAGAGGACACTCTCCTACGAGCAGTACGTC.

The V gene is TRBV7-2, the J gene TRBJ1-5, with a possible D match to TRBD1 (5 bases). CDR1 is SGHTA, CDR2 FQGNSA, per germline. Deletions cut 4 bases from V and 0 bases from J, with 13 bases between. The CDR3 has 16 residues. CDR3 nucleotide sequence: TGTGCCAGCAGCTCCGTCGGGGGATTTAGCAATCAGCCCCAGCATTTT. Protein sequence: CASSSVGGFSNQPQHF.

CDR3 nucleotide sequence: TGTGCCAGCAGCCCTGGGGCCCATCTAGCGGGGGGCAACTACAATGAGCAGTTCTTC. Protein: CASSPGAHLAGGNYNEQFF. The chain employs TRBV7-9 and TRBJ2-1, with TRBD2 matching 11 bases. CDR3 length: 19 residues. The germline CDR1 and CDR2 sequences are SEHNR and FQNEAQ (reference sequence). The junction had 15 bases not matched to a gene; V was cut back by 5 bases and J by 3 bases.

The rearrangement uses TRBV10-3 and TRBJ2-7; D might be TRBD1 (6 bases). V dropped 3 bases and J dropped 4 bases, with 13 bases sitting between them. Germline lookup yields CDR1 ENHRY and CDR2 SYGVKD. This CDR3 spans 14 amino acids. The CDR3 loop reads CAISDGGLSYEQYF. For the CDR3, the DNA is TGTGCCATCAGTGATGGGGGCCTCTCATACGAGCAGTACTTC.

In this sample, this clone turned up a few times. The chain has TRBV7-9 and TRBJ1-1, with 7 bases lining up with TRBD1. Losses at the gene ends were 6 bases for V and 3 bases for J; bases not matched to a gene: 7. Germline CDR1 and CDR2: SEHNR and FQNEAQ (reference sequence). CDR3 length equals 14 residues. The CDR3 is CASSPDRDHTEAFF. DNA of the CDR3: TGTGCCAGCAGTCCCGACAGGGATCACACTGAAGCTTTCTTT.